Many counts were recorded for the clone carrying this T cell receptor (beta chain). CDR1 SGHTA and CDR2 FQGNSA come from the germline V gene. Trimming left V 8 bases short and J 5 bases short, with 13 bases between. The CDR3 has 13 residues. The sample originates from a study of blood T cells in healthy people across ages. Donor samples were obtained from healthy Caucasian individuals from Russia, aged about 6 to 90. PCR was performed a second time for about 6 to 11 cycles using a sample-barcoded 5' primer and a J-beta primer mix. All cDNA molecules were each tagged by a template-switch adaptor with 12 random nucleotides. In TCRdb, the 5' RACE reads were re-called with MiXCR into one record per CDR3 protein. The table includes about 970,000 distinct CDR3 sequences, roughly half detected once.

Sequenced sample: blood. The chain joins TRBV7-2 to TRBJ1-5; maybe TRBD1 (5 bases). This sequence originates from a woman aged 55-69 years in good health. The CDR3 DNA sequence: TGTGCCAGCGTTGGGGGTGGGGATCAGCCCCAGCATTTT. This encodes CASVGGGDQPQHF.